This TCR beta chain was documented in a study of a mutant IDH1 vaccine in newly diagnosed glioma. Across the study: Patients had eight vaccinations, in weeks 1, 3, 5, 7, 11, 15, 19 and 23. Once 4-6 weeks had passed after radiotherapy alone, vaccination started, or it started with temozolomide cycles.

This clone came up once. Its antigen is not known. Study-level points and caveats: Alterations occurring in top peripheral T cell clonotypes seemed unrelated to pseudoprogression.

The V end lost 6 bases, the J end lost 4 bases, and 13 bases lay between the germline ends. This CDR3 contains 13 residues. Germline CDR1 is SGHTA and CDR2 is FQGNSA. Stated time point: week 11, during vaccination. Doses of 300 ug of mutant IDH1 20-mer peptide were given with topical imiquimod. Profiled with immunoSEQ multiplex PCR; TCRdb holds only in-frame clones, not every one. This sample yields about 32,000 clones, of which about 78% are seen a single time; over 20% belongs to the top ten. This TCR derives from a man aged 30 to 45 with glioma. The chain carries TRBV7-2 and TRBJ2-7; D may be TRBD1 (6 bases). The sample here was PBMCs, taken from a glioma patient whose treatment included an IDH1 peptide vaccine. CDR3 sequence (DNA): TGTGCCAGCAGTTACAGGGATTCTTACGAGCAGTACTTC. This codes for CASSYRDSYEQYF.